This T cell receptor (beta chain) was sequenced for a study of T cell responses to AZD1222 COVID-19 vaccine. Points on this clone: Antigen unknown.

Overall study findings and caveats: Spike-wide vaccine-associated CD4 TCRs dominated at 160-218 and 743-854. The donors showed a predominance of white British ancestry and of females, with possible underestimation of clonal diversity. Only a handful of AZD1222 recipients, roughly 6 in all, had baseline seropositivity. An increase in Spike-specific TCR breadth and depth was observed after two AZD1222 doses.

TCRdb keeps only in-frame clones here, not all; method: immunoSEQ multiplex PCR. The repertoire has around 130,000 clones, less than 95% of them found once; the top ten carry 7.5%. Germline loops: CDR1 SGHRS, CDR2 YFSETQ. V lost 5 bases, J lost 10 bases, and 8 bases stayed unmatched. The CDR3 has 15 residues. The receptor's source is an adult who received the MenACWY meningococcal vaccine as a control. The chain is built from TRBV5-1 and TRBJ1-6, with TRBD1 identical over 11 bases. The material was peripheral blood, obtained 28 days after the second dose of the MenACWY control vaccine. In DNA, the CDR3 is TGCGCCAGCAGGCGCAGGACAGGGGGCGAGTCACCCCTCCACTTT. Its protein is CASRRRTGGESPLHF.